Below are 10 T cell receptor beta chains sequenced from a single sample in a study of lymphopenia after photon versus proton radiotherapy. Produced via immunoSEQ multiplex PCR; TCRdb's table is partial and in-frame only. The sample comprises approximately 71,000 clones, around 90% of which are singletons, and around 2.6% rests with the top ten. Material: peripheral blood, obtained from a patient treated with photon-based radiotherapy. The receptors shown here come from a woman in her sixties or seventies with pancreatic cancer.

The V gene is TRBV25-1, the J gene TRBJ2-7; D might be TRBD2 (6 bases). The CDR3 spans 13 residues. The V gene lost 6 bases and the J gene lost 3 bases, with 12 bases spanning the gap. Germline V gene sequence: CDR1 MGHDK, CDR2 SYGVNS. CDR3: CASSAPGSYEQYF. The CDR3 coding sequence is TGTGCCAGCAGCGCCCCCGGGAGCTACGAGCAGTACTTC.

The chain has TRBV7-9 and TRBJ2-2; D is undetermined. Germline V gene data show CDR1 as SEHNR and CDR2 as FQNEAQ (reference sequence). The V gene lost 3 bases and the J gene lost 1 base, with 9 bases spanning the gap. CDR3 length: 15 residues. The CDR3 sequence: CASSFDFGNTGELFF. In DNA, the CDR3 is TGTGCCAGCAGCTTTGACTTCGGGAACACCGGGGAGCTGTTTTTT.

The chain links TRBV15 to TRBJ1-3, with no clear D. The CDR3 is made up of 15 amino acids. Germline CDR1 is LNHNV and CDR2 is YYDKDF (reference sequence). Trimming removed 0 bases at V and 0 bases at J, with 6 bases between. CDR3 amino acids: CATSRDRGSGNTIYF. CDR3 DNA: TGTGCCACCAGCAGAGATCGCGGCTCTGGAAACACCATATATTTT.

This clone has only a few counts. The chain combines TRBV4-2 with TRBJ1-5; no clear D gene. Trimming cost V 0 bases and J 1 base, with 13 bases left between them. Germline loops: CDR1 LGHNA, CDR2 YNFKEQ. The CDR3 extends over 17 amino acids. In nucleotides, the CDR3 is TGTGCCAGCAGCCAAGATCTTGAATTTGGGAGCAATCAGCCCCAGCATTTT. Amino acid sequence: CASSQDLEFGSNQPQHF.

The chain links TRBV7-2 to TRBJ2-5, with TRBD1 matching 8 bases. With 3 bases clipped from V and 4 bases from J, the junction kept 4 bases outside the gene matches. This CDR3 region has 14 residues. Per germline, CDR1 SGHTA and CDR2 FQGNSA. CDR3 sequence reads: CASSLPTGAETQYF. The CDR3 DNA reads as TGTGCCAGCAGCTTGCCGACAGGGGCAGAGACCCAGTACTTC.

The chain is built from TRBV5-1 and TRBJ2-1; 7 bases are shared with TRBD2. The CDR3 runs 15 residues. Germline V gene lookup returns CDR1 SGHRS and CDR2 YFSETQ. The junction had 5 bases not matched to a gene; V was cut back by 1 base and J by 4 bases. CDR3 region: CASSLNLAAYNEQFF. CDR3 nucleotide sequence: TGCGCCAGCAGCTTGAATCTAGCGGCATACAATGAGCAGTTCTTC.

The CDR3 reads CASSLFKDTQYF. CDR3 bases: TGTGCCAGCAGCTTATTTAAAGATACGCAGTATTTT. This chain uses TRBV7-2 with TRBJ2-3; D call uncertain. The CDR3 has 12 residues. Germline V gives CDR1 SGHTA, CDR2 FQGNSA. V was clipped by 2 bases and J by 5 bases, with 5 bases between them.

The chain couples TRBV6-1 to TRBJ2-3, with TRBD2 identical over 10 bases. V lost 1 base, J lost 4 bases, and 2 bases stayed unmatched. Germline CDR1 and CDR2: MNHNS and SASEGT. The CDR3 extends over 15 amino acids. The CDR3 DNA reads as TGTGCCAGCAGTGAAGTAGCGGGAGGCCCAGATACGCAGTATTTT. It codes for CASSEVAGGPDTQYF.

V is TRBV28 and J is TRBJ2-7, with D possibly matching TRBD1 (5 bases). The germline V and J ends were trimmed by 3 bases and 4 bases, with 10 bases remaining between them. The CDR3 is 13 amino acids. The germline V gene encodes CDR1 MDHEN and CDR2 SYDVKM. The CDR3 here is CASSFVRVYEQYF. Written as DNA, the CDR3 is TGTGCCAGCAGTTTTGTCAGGGTTTACGAGCAGTACTTC. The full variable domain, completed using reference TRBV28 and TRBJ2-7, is DVKVTQSSRYLVKRTGEKVFLECVQDMDHENMFWYRQDPGLGLRLIYFSYDVKMKEKGDIPEGYSVSREKKERFSLILESASTNQTSMYLCASSFVRVYEQYFGPGTRLTVT.

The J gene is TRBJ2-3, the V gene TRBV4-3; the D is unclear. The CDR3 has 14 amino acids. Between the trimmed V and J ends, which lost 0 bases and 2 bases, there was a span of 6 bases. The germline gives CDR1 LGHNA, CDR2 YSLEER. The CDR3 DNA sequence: TGCGCCAGCAGCCAAGACTCCAACACAGATACGCAGTATTTT. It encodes CASSQDSNTDTQYF.